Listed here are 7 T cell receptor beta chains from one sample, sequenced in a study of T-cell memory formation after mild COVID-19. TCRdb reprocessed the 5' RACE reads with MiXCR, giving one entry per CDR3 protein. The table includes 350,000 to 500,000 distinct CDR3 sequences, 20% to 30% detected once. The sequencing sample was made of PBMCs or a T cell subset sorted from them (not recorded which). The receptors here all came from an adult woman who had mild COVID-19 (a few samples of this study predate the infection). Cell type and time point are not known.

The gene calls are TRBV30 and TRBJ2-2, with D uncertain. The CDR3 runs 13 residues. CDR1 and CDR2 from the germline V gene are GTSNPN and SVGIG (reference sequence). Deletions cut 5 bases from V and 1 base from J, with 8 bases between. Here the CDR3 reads CAWGFVNTGELFF. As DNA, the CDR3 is TGTGCCTGGGGGTTCGTGAACACCGGGGAGCTGTTTTTT.

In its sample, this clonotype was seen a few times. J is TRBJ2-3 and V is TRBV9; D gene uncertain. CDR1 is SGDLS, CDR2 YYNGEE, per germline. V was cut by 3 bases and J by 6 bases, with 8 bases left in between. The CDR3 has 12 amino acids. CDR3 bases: TGTGCCAGCAGCGCCTCTCCGGATACGCAGTATTTT. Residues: CASSASPDTQYF.

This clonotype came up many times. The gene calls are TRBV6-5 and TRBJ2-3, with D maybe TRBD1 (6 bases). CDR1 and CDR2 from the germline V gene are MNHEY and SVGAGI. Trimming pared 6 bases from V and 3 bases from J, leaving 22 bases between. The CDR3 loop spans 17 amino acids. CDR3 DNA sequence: TGTGCCAGCAGACTTACAGGGAACCCTAGGGTAACAGATACGCAGTATTTT. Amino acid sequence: CASRLTGNPRVTDTQYF.

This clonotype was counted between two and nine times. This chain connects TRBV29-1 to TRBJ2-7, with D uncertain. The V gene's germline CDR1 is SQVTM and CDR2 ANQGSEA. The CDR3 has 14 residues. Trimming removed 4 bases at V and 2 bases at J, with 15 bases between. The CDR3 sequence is CSVAGWESPYEQYF. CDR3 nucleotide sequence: TGCAGCGTTGCTGGGTGGGAAAGTCCCTACGAGCAGTACTTC.

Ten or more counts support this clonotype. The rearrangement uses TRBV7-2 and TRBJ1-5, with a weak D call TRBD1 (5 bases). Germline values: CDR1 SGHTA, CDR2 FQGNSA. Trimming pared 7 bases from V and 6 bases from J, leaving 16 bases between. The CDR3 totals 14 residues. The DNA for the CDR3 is TGTGCCAGCACCCCCGGGGGGGGAGGTCAGCCCCAGCATTTT. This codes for CASTPGGGGQPQHF.

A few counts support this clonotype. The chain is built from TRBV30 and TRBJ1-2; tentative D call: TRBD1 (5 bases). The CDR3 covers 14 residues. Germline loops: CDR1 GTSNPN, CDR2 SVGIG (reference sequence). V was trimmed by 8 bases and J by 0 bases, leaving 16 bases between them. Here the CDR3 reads CAGPTDRSNYGYTF. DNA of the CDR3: TGTGCCGGACCAACCGACAGATCTAACTATGGCTACACCTTC.

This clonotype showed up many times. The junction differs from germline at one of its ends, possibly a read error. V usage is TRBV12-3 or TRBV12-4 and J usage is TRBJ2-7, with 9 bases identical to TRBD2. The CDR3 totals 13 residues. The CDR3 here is CASSLAGAYEQYF. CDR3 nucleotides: TGTGCCAGCAGCTTAGCGGGGGCCTACGAGCAGTACTTC.